Each of the 19 T cell receptor beta chains below was sequenced from the same sample in a study of T cells in Graves' hyperthyroidism and ophthalmopathy. The TCR beta CDR3 regions underwent amplification using RNA transcripts as the source. Researchers ran a first-round RT-PCR on the TCR CDR3 using the HTBI primer set. MiXCR, run by TCRdb on the multiplex PCR reads, gives a single entry per CDR3 protein. The table lists about 700,000 distinct CDR3 sequences, 14% of them singletons. The sequencing sample was made of blood. The receptors were gathered from a woman aged 18-29 years with Graves' hyperthyroidism.

Concerning this clonotype itself: Possible read error: a much larger clone is one base away. The V call is TRBV18, the J call TRBJ1-5, with a possible D match to TRBD1 (5 bases). The CDR3 length is 13 residues. The germline V and J ends were trimmed by 2 bases and 5 bases, with 7 bases remaining between them. CDR1 is KGHSH and CDR2 is LQKENI in the germline V gene. The CDR3 DNA is TGTGCCAGCTCACCAGAGGGGCATCAGCCCCAGCATTTT. Amino acid sequence: CASSPEGHQPQHF.

The chain combines TRBV14 with TRBJ2-7; the D is unclear. The CDR3 covers 15 residues. The germline gives CDR1 SGHDN, CDR2 FVKESK. The V gene lost 0 bases and the J gene lost 4 bases, with 13 bases spanning the gap. CDR3 bases: TGTGCCAGCAGCCAAGATCGTAACAGATTTTACGAGCAGTACTTC. Its translation: CASSQDRNRFYEQYF.

This clonotype has more than one count but fewer than ten. The chain couples TRBV6-1 to TRBJ2-3; 8 bases agree with TRBD1. V shed 6 bases and J 2 bases; nucleotides not matched to a gene: 16. The CDR3 spans 18 residues. Germline values: CDR1 MNHNS, CDR2 SASEGT. The CDR3 protein is CASRNTGGKNYHTDTQYF. In nucleotides, the CDR3 is TGTGCCAGCAGGAACACAGGGGGGAAAAACTACCACACAGATACGCAGTATTTT.

The table lists this clonotype with a few counts. The rearrangement joins TRBV12-3 or TRBV12-4 to TRBJ2-6, with D perhaps matching TRBD1 or TRBD2 (5 bases each). This CDR3 contains 17 residues. V was clipped by 5 bases and J by 2 bases, with 16 bases between them. CDR3 amino acids: CASSSPGRQAGANVLTF. DNA of the CDR3: TGTGCCAGCAGTAGCCCGGGACGTCAGGCTGGGGCCAACGTCCTGACTTTC.

The sample holds a few counts of this clonotype. The rearrangement links TRBV4-1 to TRBJ2-7, with TRBD1 identical over 10 bases. V was pared by 4 bases and J by 5 bases, with 17 bases of the junction left unmatched. Per the germline V gene, CDR1 is MGHRA and CDR2 is YSYEKL. The CDR3 runs 18 residues. In nucleotides, the CDR3 is TGCGCCAGCAGCCCCTTTCCTCCGACCGGGACAGGGGAAAACGAGCAGTACTTC. Amino acid sequence: CASSPFPPTGTGENEQYF.

This clonotype was seen repeatedly, ten times or more. The chain has TRBV7-9 and TRBJ1-1; D uncertain. V was trimmed by 0 bases and J by 8 bases, leaving 13 bases between them. Germline V gene data show CDR1 as SEHNR and CDR2 as FQNEAQ (reference sequence). The CDR3 length is 14 residues. DNA of the CDR3: TGTGCCAGCAGCTTAGCCCATCCGTTCGTAGAAGCTTTCTTT. Its protein product is CASSLAHPFVEAFF.

The gene calls are TRBV29-1 and TRBJ2-7; 10 bases are a match to TRBD2. Germline CDR1 reads SQVTM; CDR2 reads ANQGSEA. V shed 5 bases and J 3 bases; nucleotides not matched to a gene: 7. This CDR3 region has 14 residues. The CDR3 region has the DNA TGCAGCGTTACACGGACTAGCGGCCTCTACGAGCAGTACTTC. It translates to CSVTRTSGLYEQYF.

There are a few counts of this clonotype. J is TRBJ2-1 and V is TRBV12-3 or TRBV12-4; 10 positions agree with TRBD2. The CDR3 is 17 residues long. Trimming cost V 2 bases and J 6 bases; bases outside gene matches: 10. CDR3 sequence reads: CASSLIALAGVANEQFF. The CDR3 DNA is TGTGCCAGCAGTTTAATAGCCCTAGCGGGAGTGGCCAATGAGCAGTTCTTC.

This clonotype showed up many times. The chain's CDR3 is CASSLVRTLRGGELFF. The CDR3 bases are TGTGCCAGCAGCTTAGTCCGGACTCTCAGGGGCGGGGAGCTGTTTTTT. The rearrangement joins TRBV7-2 to TRBJ2-2; possible D gene TRBD1, 6 bases. V was cut by 1 base and J by 7 bases, with 16 bases left in between. This CDR3 is 16 amino acids long. Germline CDR1 reads SGHTA; CDR2 reads FQGNSA.

This clonotype was recorded many times. The CDR3: CASSSPRRTQRYGYTF. The CDR3 DNA reads TGTGCCAGCAGCTCACCCCGAAGGACACAACGCTATGGCTACACCTTC. The rearrangement joins TRBV11-2 to TRBJ1-2; tentative D call: TRBD1 (5 bases). Trimming removed 4 bases at V and 4 bases at J, with 19 bases between. CDR1 is SGHAT, CDR2 FQNNGV, per germline. This CDR3 spans 16 amino acids.

This clonotype was seen a few times. This chain connects TRBV6-1 to TRBJ2-2; 7 bases are shared with TRBD2. The CDR3 covers 16 residues. Looked up from germline, CDR1 is MNHNS and CDR2 is SASEGT. The ends lost 5 bases at V and 3 bases at J; junction bases unmatched: 9. The CDR3 region has the DNA TGTGCCAGCAGTCCCACTAGCGCGCGGTACACCGGGGAGCTGTTTTTT. Translation gives CASSPTSARYTGELFF.

On this clonotype itself: Being one base from a much bigger clone, this may be a read error. This sequence joins TRBV7-9 and TRBJ2-7; D unclear. CDR1 and CDR2 (germline): SEHNR, FQNEAQ (reference sequence). The CDR3 is 13 residues long. V lost 0 bases and J lost 3, with 6 bases in between. This chain's CDR3 is CASSLAGFYEQYF. The CDR3 bases are TGTGCCAGCAGCTTAGCGGGCTTCTACGAGCAGTACTTC.

The rearrangement links TRBV7-6 to TRBJ2-5; D not certain. The CDR3 runs to 13 residues. Trimming shortened V by 5 bases and J by 4 bases, and 11 bases separated the two germline ends. Per germline, CDR1 SGHVS and CDR2 FNYEAQ. CDR3 DNA: TGTGCCAGCAGCCCCCGTGAGGTAGAGACCCAGTACTTC. Protein product: CASSPREVETQYF. The whole variable domain, remainder taken from reference TRBV7-6 and TRBJ2-5, is GAGVSQSPRYKVTKRGQDVALRCDPISGHVSLYWYRQALGQGPEFLTYFNYEAQQDKSGLPNDRFSAERPEGSISTLTIQRTEQRDSAMYRCASSPREVETQYFGPGTRLLVL.

V gene TRBV7-9 combines with J gene TRBJ2-1, with 7 nucleotides matching TRBD2. The CDR3 is 15 amino acids. Germline V gene data show CDR1 as SEHNR and CDR2 as FQNEAQ (reference sequence). The V gene end was trimmed by 6 bases and the J gene end by 6 bases; junction bases not matched to a gene: 11. The DNA for the CDR3 is TGTGCCAGCAGTTTTAGCGGGCGGTGGGGCAATGAGCAGTTCTTC. This codes for CASSFSGRWGNEQFF.

This clonotype has a handful of counts. The chain employs TRBV2 and TRBJ1-1; unclear D gene. Germline loops: CDR1 SNHLY, CDR2 FYNNEI. CDR3 length: 13 amino acids. Trimming took 7 bases from V and 1 from J, leaving 10 bases between them. The CDR3 loop reads CASNYRSNTEAFF. The CDR3 DNA is TGTGCCAGCAATTATAGGTCGAACACTGAAGCTTTCTTT.

This sequence joins TRBV20-1 and TRBJ2-1, with TRBD2 matching over 10 bases. CDR1 DFQATT and CDR2 SNEGSKA come from the germline V gene (reference sequence). This CDR3 is built from 15 residues. V dropped 1 base and J dropped 6; count of bases not matched to a gene: 6. CDR3 DNA sequence: TGCAGTGCTAGAGGGCCCCTAGCGGGAGTCAATGAGCAGTTCTTC. This codes for CSARGPLAGVNEQFF.

At least ten counts were recorded for this clonotype. The chain carries TRBV20-1 and TRBJ2-7; no clear D gene. The CDR3 length is 12 residues. Germline CDR1 is DFQATT and CDR2 is SNEGSKA (reference sequence). With 8 bases removed from V and 8 bases from J, the gap between germline ends came to 19 bases. The DNA of the CDR3 is TGCAGTCTACGAGAGGTGCGTTTAAAGCAGTACTTC. Amino acids: CSLREVRLKQYF.

A few counts support this clonotype. The CDR3 loop reads CASGVVGPYNEQFF. In DNA, the CDR3 is TGTGCCAGCGGGGTAGTGGGTCCTTACAATGAGCAGTTCTTC. The chain joins TRBV6-1 to TRBJ2-1; D call uncertain. This CDR3 has 14 residues. Per the germline V gene, CDR1 is MNHNS and CDR2 is SASEGT. V was pared by 8 bases and J by 4 bases, with 15 bases between.

This clonotype was seen ten or more times. The chain employs TRBV12-3 or TRBV12-4 and TRBJ2-5; tentatively, D is TRBD1 (5 bases). Trimming pared 8 bases from V and 4 bases from J, leaving 11 bases between. The CDR3 covers 12 residues. In DNA form, the CDR3 reads TGTGCCAGCTCCAGGGTGCGAGAGACCCAGTACTTC. Its translation: CASSRVRETQYF.